The 15 T cell receptor beta chains below were found in one sample sequenced in a study of a mutant IDH1 vaccine in newly diagnosed glioma. These TCRs are of unknown antigen specificity. TCRdb's table, derived via immunoSEQ multiplex PCR, lists solely in-frame clones and lacks some. Among 29,000 or so clones, about four fifths were seen once, and the ten largest hold approximately 7.5%. The time point denotes: week 35, safety follow-up. A single vaccine dose contained 300 ug of mutant IDH1 20-mer peptide, and topical imiquimod was used with it. The specimen comprised PBMCs, sampled from a glioma patient whose treatment included an IDH1 peptide vaccine. All receptors derive from a middle-aged man with glioma.

The chain couples TRBV9 to TRBJ2-1; 11 nucleotides line up with TRBD2. V was clipped by 0 bases and J by 3 bases; unmatched bases: 2. The CDR3 is 16 residues long. Germline values: CDR1 SGDLS, CDR2 YYNGEE. The DNA for the CDR3 is TGTGCCAGCAGCGTAGGACTAGCGGGACTCTACAATGAGCAGTTCTTC. Its protein is CASSVGLAGLYNEQFF.

The chain combines TRBV7-2 with TRBJ2-3, with D perhaps matching TRBD1 (5 bases). The germline V gene has CDR1 SGHTA and CDR2 FQGNSA. V lost 4 bases, J lost 0 bases, and 8 bases lay in between. The CDR3 is made up of 14 amino acids. CDR3 coding DNA: TGTGCCAGCAGCTCGGACATAAGCACAGATACGCAGTATTTT. This codes for CASSSDISTDTQYF. The complete variable domain, with remaining parts taken from reference TRBV7-2 and TRBJ2-3, reads GAGVSQSPSNKVTEKGKDVELRCDPISGHTALYWYRQSLGQGLEFLIYFQGNSAPDKSGLPSDRFSAERTGGSVSTLTIQRTQQEDSAVYLCASSSDISTDTQYFGPGTRLTVL.

This clone was counted a single time. This rearrangement joins TRBV5-1 to TRBJ1-1; D is undetermined. The CDR3 runs 14 residues. Germline lookup yields CDR1 SGHRS and CDR2 YFSETQ. Between the trimmed V and J ends, which lost 5 bases and 4 bases, there was a span of 15 bases. The CDR3 DNA is TGCGCCAGCAGTTTCTCCGACGCGGGCACTGAAGCTTTCTTT. This encodes CASSFSDAGTEAFF.

The chain recombines TRBV9 with TRBJ2-7; 7 bases agree with TRBD1. Germline CDR1 and CDR2: SGDLS and YYNGEE. The CDR3 is 13 amino acids. The V and J ends lost 0 bases and 5 bases, in that order; junction bases with no gene match: 2. CDR3 in amino acids: CASSVGQGHEQYF. The CDR3 coding sequence is TGTGCCAGCAGCGTAGGACAGGGCCACGAGCAGTACTTC. Drawing the rest from reference TRBV9 and TRBJ2-7, the complete variable domain is DSGVTQTPKHLITATGQRVTLRCSPRSGDLSVYWYQQSLDQGLQFLIQYYNGEERAKGNILERFSAQQFPDLHSELNLSSLELGDSALYFCASSVGQGHEQYFGPGTRLTVT.

The chain joins TRBV7-8 to TRBJ1-1, with D perhaps TRBD1 (6 bases). This CDR3 has 14 amino acids. Germline CDR1 reads SGHVS; CDR2 reads FQNEAQ. V was shortened by 1 base and J by 2 bases, with 8 bases between the two germline ends. The CDR3 is CASSLVDSNTEAFF. The CDR3 nucleotides are TGTGCCAGCAGCTTAGTGGACAGCAACACTGAAGCTTTCTTT.

The chain joins TRBV7-8 to TRBJ2-7; TRBD1 is a possible D gene (5 bases). Germline V gene lookup returns CDR1 SGHVS and CDR2 FQNEAQ. V was pared by 1 base and J by 1 base, with 8 bases between. The CDR3 is 14 residues long. CDR3 sequence (DNA): TGTGCCAGCAGCTTAGACAGGACATCCTACGAGCAGTACTTC. Translated, it gives CASSLDRTSYEQYF. The whole variable domain, filled in from reference TRBV7-8 and TRBJ2-7, reads GAGVSQSPRYKVAKRGQDVALRCDPISGHVSLFWYQQALGQGPEFLTYFQNEAQLDKSGLPSDRFFAERPEGSVSTLKIQRTQQEDSAVYLCASSLDRTSYEQYFGPGTRLTVT.

V usage is TRBV4-1 and J usage is TRBJ1-1, with D perhaps matching TRBD1 (6 bases). The V gene lost 2 bases and the J gene lost 6 bases, with 16 bases spanning the gap. CDR3 size: 15 residues. Per the germline V gene, CDR1 is MGHRA and CDR2 is YSYEKL. CDR3 amino acids: CASSQQTGRFAEAFF. The DNA for the CDR3 is TGCGCCAGCAGCCAACAGACAGGTCGTTTCGCTGAAGCTTTCTTT.

In this sample, this clone turned up a few times. The gene calls are TRBV27 and TRBJ2-6, with 7 bases that match TRBD2. V dropped 10 bases and J dropped 0; count of bases not matched to a gene: 15. CDR3 size: 18 residues. The germline V gene has CDR1 MNHEY and CDR2 SMNVEV (reference sequence). CDR3 region: CATTGGGSLFSGANVLTF. For the CDR3, the DNA is TGTGCCACGACCGGGGGAGGGTCCCTTTTCTCTGGGGCCAACGTCCTGACTTTC.

The V call is TRBV7-9, the J call TRBJ1-1, with D tentatively TRBD1 (5 bases). From germline, CDR1 is SEHNR and CDR2 FQNEAQ (reference sequence). The CDR3 runs 12 residues. The V gene lost 3 bases and the J gene lost 11 bases, with 13 bases spanning the gap. The CDR3 sequence: CASSFQGAGAFF. Written as DNA, the CDR3 is TGTGCCAGCAGCTTTCAGGGCGCCGGGGCTTTCTTT.

This rearrangement joins TRBV19 to TRBJ2-6; TRBD2 aligns across 7 bases. The germline CDR1 and CDR2 sequences are LNHDA and SQIVND (reference sequence). The junction had 5 bases not matched to a gene; V was cut back by 3 bases and J by 3 bases. The CDR3 runs 16 residues. The CDR3: CASSIIGGSGANVLTF. The CDR3 DNA sequence: TGTGCCAGTAGTATTATAGGCGGGAGTGGGGCCAACGTCCTGACTTTC.

This chain joins TRBV5-4 and TRBJ1-6; TRBD1 matches 9 bases. Germline trimming cut 4 bases from V and 7 bases from J; bases unmatched to any gene: 6. Germline V gene lookup returns CDR1 SGHNT and CDR2 YYREEE (reference sequence). CDR3 length: 15 amino acids. CDR3 in amino acids: CASSLPGTGNSPLHF. DNA of the CDR3: TGTGCCAGCAGCCTTCCTGGGACAGGGAATTCACCCCTCCACTTT.

This chain links TRBV19 with TRBJ1-4; TRBD1 matches 8 bases. CDR1 is LNHDA, CDR2 SQIVND, per germline (reference sequence). J lost 7 bases, V lost 5 bases, and 9 bases had no gene match. This CDR3 has 15 residues. The CDR3 region is CASSARQGRTEKLFF. The CDR3 region has the DNA TGTGCCAGTAGTGCCCGACAGGGGCGGACTGAAAAACTGTTTTTT. The complete variable domain, with remaining parts taken from reference TRBV19 and TRBJ1-4, reads DGGITQSPKYLFRKEGQNVTLSCEQNLNHDAMYWYRQDPGQGLRLIYYSQIVNDFQKGDIAEGYSVSREKKESFPLTVTSAQKNPTAFYLCASSARQGRTEKLFFGSGTQLSVL.

The V gene is TRBV11-3, the J gene TRBJ2-7; 7 bases agree with TRBD1. The CDR3 runs 15 residues. V shed 5 bases, J shed 0 bases, and the junction held 7 bases outside the gene matches. Germline V gene lookup returns CDR1 SGHNT and CDR2 YENEEA. CDR3 sequence (DNA): TGTGCCAGCAGCGGCCGGGACAGCATCTCCTACGAGCAGTACTTC. It yields the protein CASSGRDSISYEQYF.

The genes are TRBV7-9 and TRBJ1-1; no clear D gene. CDR3 size: 13 residues. Trimming shortened V by 3 bases and J by 1 base, and 6 bases separated the two germline ends. CDR1 and CDR2 (germline): SEHNR, FQNEAQ (reference sequence). The CDR3 bases are TGTGCCAGCAGCTTTCAGAGGAACACTGAAGCTTTCTTT. It codes for CASSFQRNTEAFF.

This clone was observed once. The chain employs TRBV7-9 and TRBJ1-4, with no clear D. Trimming removed 2 bases from V and 8 bases from J, with 12 bases in between. The CDR3 covers 14 residues. Germline assignment: CDR1 SEHNR and CDR2 FQNEAQ (reference sequence). The CDR3 nucleotides read TGTGCCAGCAGCTTAAGGAGGTCAGACGAAAAACTGTTTTTT. This gives the protein CASSLRRSDEKLFF.